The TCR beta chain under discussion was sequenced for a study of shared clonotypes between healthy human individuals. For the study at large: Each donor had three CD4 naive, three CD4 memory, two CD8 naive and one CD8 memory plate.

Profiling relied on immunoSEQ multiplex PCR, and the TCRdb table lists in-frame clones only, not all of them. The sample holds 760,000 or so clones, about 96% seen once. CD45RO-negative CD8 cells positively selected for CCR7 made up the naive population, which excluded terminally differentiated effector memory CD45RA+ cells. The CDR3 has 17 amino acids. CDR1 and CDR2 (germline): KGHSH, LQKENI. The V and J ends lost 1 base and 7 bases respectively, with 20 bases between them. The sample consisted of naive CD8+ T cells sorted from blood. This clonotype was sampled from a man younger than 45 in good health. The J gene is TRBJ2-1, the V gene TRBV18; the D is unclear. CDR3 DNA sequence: TGTGCCAGCTCACCACAATGGACCTCAAATTCCCGGAATGAGCAGTTCTTC. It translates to CASSPQWTSNSRNEQFF.